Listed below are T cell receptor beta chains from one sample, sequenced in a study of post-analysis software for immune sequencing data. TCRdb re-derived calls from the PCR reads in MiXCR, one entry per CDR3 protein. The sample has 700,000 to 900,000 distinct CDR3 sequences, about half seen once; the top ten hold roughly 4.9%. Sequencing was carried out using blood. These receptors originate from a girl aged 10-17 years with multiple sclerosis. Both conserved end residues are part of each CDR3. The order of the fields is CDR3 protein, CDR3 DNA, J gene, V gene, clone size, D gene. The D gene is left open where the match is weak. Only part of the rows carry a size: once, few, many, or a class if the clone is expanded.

CDR3 protein: CASSLAPGENYEQNF; CDR3 DNA: TGCGCCAGCAGCTTGGCCCCGGGGGAGAACTACGAGCAGAACTTC; J gene: TRBJ2-7; V gene: TRBV5-1; clone size: .; D gene: .
CDR3 protein: CASSYGPSGNAYEQYF; CDR3 DNA: TGTGCCAGCAGTTACGGGCCTAGCGGGAACGCCTACGAGCAGTACTTC; J gene: TRBJ2-7; V gene: TRBV6-2/TRBV6-3; clone size: .; D gene: TRBD2
CDR3 protein: CASSLLGATGANVLTF; CDR3 DNA: TGTGCCAGCAGTTTACTGGGGGCCACTGGGGCCAACGTCCTGACTTTC; J gene: TRBJ2-6; V gene: TRBV27; clone size: .; D gene: .
CDR3 protein: CASSLASANRGNTQYF; CDR3 DNA: TGTGCCAGCAGCTTAGCATCCGCTAACCGGGGTAACACGCAGTATTTT; J gene: TRBJ2-3; V gene: TRBV7-2; clone size: .; D gene: .
CDR3 protein: CSARAPKLASDEQFF; CDR3 DNA: TGCAGTGCTAGAGCCCCCAAACTAGCCTCGGATGAGCAGTTCTTC; J gene: TRBJ2-1; V gene: TRBV20-1; clone size: .; D gene: .
CDR3 protein: CASSQGGDGSTEAFF; CDR3 DNA: TGTGCCAGCAGCCAAGGGGGCGATGGTAGCACTGAAGCTTTCTTT; J gene: TRBJ1-1; V gene: TRBV4-2; clone size: .; D gene: .
CDR3 protein: CASTYGQAGGNYGYTF; CDR3 DNA: TGCGCCAGCACCTACGGGCAGGCCGGAGGTAACTATGGCTACACCTTC; J gene: TRBJ1-2; V gene: TRBV5-1; clone size: few; D gene: .
CDR3 protein: CSVIGAGVYEQYF; CDR3 DNA: TGCAGCGTTATCGGAGCGGGAGTCTACGAGCAGTACTTC; J gene: TRBJ2-7; V gene: TRBV29-1; clone size: .; D gene: TRBD2
CDR3 protein: CASSRRGDTQYF; CDR3 DNA: TGTGCCAGCAGCCGGCGCGGGGATACGCAGTATTTT; J gene: TRBJ2-3; V gene: TRBV7-2; clone size: few; D gene: .
CDR3 protein: CASSPIPGTEAFF; CDR3 DNA: TGCGCCAGCAGCCCCATCCCGGGAACTGAAGCTTTCTTT; J gene: TRBJ1-1; V gene: TRBV4-1; clone size: .; D gene: .
CDR3 protein: CASSPGLAGGRNEQFF; CDR3 DNA: TGTGCCAGCTCACCGGGACTAGCGGGAGGGAGAAATGAGCAGTTCTTC; J gene: TRBJ2-1; V gene: TRBV18; clone size: .; D gene: TRBD2
CDR3 protein: CSARDPRGPLNEQYF; CDR3 DNA: TGCAGTGCTAGAGATCCCCGGGGCCCACTTAACGAGCAGTACTTC; J gene: TRBJ2-7; V gene: TRBV20-1; clone size: .; D gene: .
CDR3 protein: CASSLGAGYYEQYF; CDR3 DNA: TGTGCCAGCAGCTTGGGAGCGGGGTACTACGAGCAGTACTTC; J gene: TRBJ2-7; V gene: TRBV5-6; clone size: few; D gene: TRBD2
CDR3 protein: CASSLEQHNEQFF; CDR3 DNA: TGTGCCAGCAGCTTGGAACAACACAATGAGCAGTTCTTC; J gene: TRBJ2-1; V gene: TRBV13; clone size: .; D gene: .
CDR3 protein: CASSLGNLVTDTQYF; CDR3 DNA: TGTGCCAGCAGCTTAGGGAACCTAGTCACAGATACGCAGTATTTT; J gene: TRBJ2-3; V gene: TRBV13; clone size: .; D gene: .